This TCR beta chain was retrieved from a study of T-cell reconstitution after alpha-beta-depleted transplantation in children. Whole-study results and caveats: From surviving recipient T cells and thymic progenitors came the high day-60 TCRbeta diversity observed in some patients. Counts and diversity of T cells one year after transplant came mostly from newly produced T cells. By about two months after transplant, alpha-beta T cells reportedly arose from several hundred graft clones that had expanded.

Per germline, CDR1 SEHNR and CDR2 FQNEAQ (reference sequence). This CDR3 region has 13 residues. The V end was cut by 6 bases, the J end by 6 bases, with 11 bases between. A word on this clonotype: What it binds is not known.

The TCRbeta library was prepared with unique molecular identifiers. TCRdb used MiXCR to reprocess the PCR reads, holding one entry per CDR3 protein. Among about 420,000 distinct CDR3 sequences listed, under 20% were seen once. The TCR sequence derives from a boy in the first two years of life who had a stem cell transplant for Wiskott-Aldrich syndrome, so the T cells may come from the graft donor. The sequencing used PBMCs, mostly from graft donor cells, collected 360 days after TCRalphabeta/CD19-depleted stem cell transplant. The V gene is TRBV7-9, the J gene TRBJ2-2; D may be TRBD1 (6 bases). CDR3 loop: CASRPGAAGELFF. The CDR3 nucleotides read TGTGCCAGCAGGCCAGGGGCCGCCGGGGAGCTGTTTTTT.